This T cell receptor beta chain was captured by sequencing in a study of beta chain features in type 1 diabetes (dated by TCRdb to the late 2010s). Background on the whole study: Mean age, gender distribution, total cell number and subset yield were not different between patients and healthy donors. Across all samples, 90 million to 130 million sorted cells were examined, and cell number per subset correlated strongly with RNA yield. The study compared the TCRB repertoires of sorted circulating CD4+ T cell subsets in recently diagnosed type 1 diabetes patients with those in matched healthy donors. Regulatory and stem cell-like memory subsets were isolated from only 8 patients and roughly eight healthy donors, whereas naive and central memory subsets came from all 30 or so donors. The study at large found these results: At VDJ recombination sites, patients with type 1 diabetes made fewer insertions and deleted more nucleotides, a pattern implying thymic rearrangement abnormalities. HLA sub-analyses involved small numbers of individuals, so any influence of HLA type on TCRB rearrangement remained unresolved. Because cDNA was sequenced instead of genomic DNA, highly expressing activated cells could be over-represented, though the groups showed no difference in activation or CD3 levels. The naive, central memory and regulatory TCRB repertoires appeared to resemble one another more closely among patients than among healthy donors. Type 1 diabetes patients showed a moderate but significant shortening of TCRB CDR3 length in all four CD4+ subsets. Shorter templates might be favored by PCR, yet because patient and control samples were amplified and corrected together, any such skew would affect both groups equally.

For this clone: Its antigen specificity is not known. Base-call qualities are not available, and no considerably larger clone is one nucleotide away.

The High Capacity cDNA Reverse Transcription Kit was used to reverse transcribe all of the isolated RNA, meaning that expressed TCRB transcripts were what got sequenced. Deep immunoSEQ sequencing was applied to naive, central memory and regulatory T cell samples, giving an average of about 3.8 million total reads per sample. Sorted cells were lysed in RLT buffer, and RNA was extracted using DNase-treated RNeasy Micro or Mini kits according to cell number. Each cell subset was processed on its own to prevent cross-contamination, while patient and healthy donor samples were processed together. TCRB sequences were amplified from cDNA with the immunoSEQ multiplex PCR, producing 87-bp fragments spanning the CDR3 region. The amplicons were sequenced using the Illumina HiSeq platform. In the original analysis: Synthetic template baselines were used to correct PCR bias computationally, reads within Hamming distance 2 were collapsed, and singletons that could not be merged were discarded. By aligning reads against IMGT, V, D and J genes, CDR3 length, and insertions or deletions at six rearrangement sites were assigned. Clonotype counts were normalized to sorted cell number within each subset before computing true diversity and Gini coefficients with the tcR R package. The overlap coefficient, calculated on TCRB nucleotide sequences, was used to quantify repertoire sharing. Held by TCRdb, this immuneACCESS table contains in-frame sequences only and omits some clones. Under half of the omission traces to an unresolved V gene where checked; the cause of the rest is unknown. V, J and clone size were drawn from that table, and D and trimming were deduced from the DNA. The sample table lists 310,000 or so clones, under 8.5% of them with a count of one. The ten largest clones represent around 0.44% of the sample.

Each donor gave one peripheral blood draw, roughly 0.11 L on average, collected into heparinised tubes. A BD FACSAria II was used to sort naive, central memory, regulatory and stem cell-like memory CD4+ T cells with a panel that included CD45RO, CCR7, CD25, CD127, CD95 and CD27. Every sorted population had a purity above 95%. Right away, PBMCs were isolated by Lymphoprep density gradient centrifugation and were stained directly, with no culture step. So that batch effects would be minimized, each experiment stained and sorted samples in pairs, pairing one healthy donor with one patient. The germline V gene encodes CDR1 SEHNR and CDR2 FQNEAQ (reference sequence). The V end loses 5 bases and the J end loses 5 bases, and a stretch of 9 bases separates them. Spanning cysteine to phenylalanine, the CDR3 consists of 13 amino acids. This entry keeps only the CDR3 DNA: 39 bases, framed from base 1.

This TCR was sampled from a woman aged 18-29 years in good health. The sequenced material came from central memory CD4+ T cells from blood. The chain was built from TRBV7-9 and TRBJ2-2; the D gene could be either TRBD1 or TRBD2, each agreeing at 5 bases. The sequenced DNA is TGTGCCAGCAGCCGGGACCAAACCGGGGAGCTGTTTTTT. This gives the protein CASSRDQTGELFF.